Each of the 28 T cell receptor beta chains below was sequenced from the same sample in a study of blood T cell repertoires in COVID-19. Sequencing was performed with immunoSEQ multiplex PCR; in TCRdb, only in-frame clones are kept and a portion is missing. The table includes roughly 96,000 clones, around 80% detected once. Specimen: peripheral blood. The receptor set was obtained from a man in his 60s with acute or convalescent COVID-19.

The chain employs TRBV6-5 and TRBJ2-3; 7 bases align to TRBD2. V shed 0 bases, J shed 1 base, and the junction held 4 bases outside the gene matches. The CDR3 has 16 amino acids. Germline V gene sequence: CDR1 MNHEY, CDR2 SVGAGI. The CDR3 loop is CASSYSNLAGTDTQYF. The DNA for the CDR3 is TGTGCCAGCAGTTACTCGAATCTAGCGGGCACAGATACGCAGTATTTT.

The V and J genes are TRBV4-3 and TRBJ2-1; TRBD2 matches at 11 bases. Trimming cost V 0 bases and J 12 bases; bases outside gene matches: 7. Germline assignment: CDR1 LGHNA and CDR2 YSLEER. The CDR3 loop spans 15 amino acids. In DNA, the CDR3 is TGCGCCAGCAGCCAAGATAATCTAGCGGGAGGACGGCAGTTCTTC. This codes for CASSQDNLAGGRQFF.

CDR3 sequence reads: CAYRRGRLPSGANVLTF. In nucleotides, the CDR3 is TGTGCCTATCGGAGGGGCAGGTTACCTTCTGGGGCCAACGTCCTGACTTTC. This chain connects TRBV30 to TRBJ2-6; possible D gene TRBD2, 6 bases. This CDR3 region has 17 residues. From germline, CDR1 is GTSNPN and CDR2 SVGIG (reference sequence). V dropped 7 bases and J dropped 1 base, with 20 bases sitting between them.

This clone was counted a few times. This chain links TRBV27 with TRBJ2-2; 9 bases are shared with TRBD1. CDR3 length equals 17 residues. CDR1 MNHEY and CDR2 SMNVEV come from the germline V gene (reference sequence). The junction had 11 bases not matched to a gene; V was cut back by 6 bases and J by 3 bases. The CDR3 loop reads CASSPTGGEWDTGELFF. The CDR3 coding sequence is TGTGCCAGCAGCCCCACAGGGGGCGAGTGGGACACCGGGGAGCTGTTTTTT.

The rearrangement links TRBV9 to TRBJ1-1; 7 bases match TRBD1. The CDR3 spans 15 residues. J was trimmed by 0 bases and V by 4 bases; bases with no gene match: 6. Germline V lookup: CDR1 SGDLS, CDR2 YYNGEE. CDR3: CASSPRQGMNTEAFF. The CDR3 nucleotides read TGTGCCAGCAGCCCCCGACAGGGAATGAACACTGAAGCTTTCTTT. Together with reference TRBV9 and TRBJ1-1, the CDR3 gives the full variable domain: DSGVTQTPKHLITATGQRVTLRCSPRSGDLSVYWYQQSLDQGLQFLIQYYNGEERAKGNILERFSAQQFPDLHSELNLSSLELGDSALYFCASSPRQGMNTEAFFGQGTRLTVV.

This chain joins TRBV7-2 and TRBJ2-3; TRBD2 agrees at 8 bases. V was pared by 3 bases and J by 0 bases, with 5 bases of the junction left unmatched. CDR3 size: 16 residues. Germline loops: CDR1 SGHTA, CDR2 FQGNSA. The DNA for the CDR3 is TGTGCCAGCAGCTTTACAGCGGGAGCGAGCACAGATACGCAGTATTTT. The encoded protein is CASSFTAGASTDTQYF.

The J gene is TRBJ2-7, the V gene TRBV7-3, with 8 nucleotides matching TRBD1. Germline loops: CDR1 SGHTA, CDR2 FQGTGA. The CDR3 length is 14 residues. J was trimmed by 0 bases and V by 6 bases; bases with no gene match: 4. The CDR3 spells CASRDRDSSYEQYF. The CDR3 coding sequence is TGTGCCAGCAGGGACAGGGACAGCTCCTACGAGCAGTACTTC.

The V and J genes are TRBV2 and TRBJ1-6, with D possibly matching TRBD1 (6 bases). CDR3 size: 17 residues. The germline CDR1 and CDR2 sequences are SNHLY and FYNNEI. V was pared by 1 base and J by 3 bases, with 13 bases between. The CDR3 DNA reads as TGTGCCAGCAGTGAAGGGGTCAGGGGCGTCTATAATTCACCCCTCCACTTT. Its protein is CASSEGVRGVYNSPLHF.

This sequence joins TRBV2 and TRBJ2-7, with TRBD2 identical over 9 bases. The CDR3 consists of 15 residues. Trimming cost V 4 bases and J 2 bases; bases outside gene matches: 6. Germline CDR1 SNHLY, CDR2 FYNNEI. As DNA, the CDR3 is TGTGCCAGCAGTGGTCGTCTAGCGGGGACCTACGAGCAGTACTTC. It codes for CASSGRLAGTYEQYF.

This clone is a singleton in its sample. The chain uses TRBV30 and TRBJ2-3; 8 bases map to TRBD2. J gave up 6 bases and V 4 bases, and 3 bases lay outside the gene matches. Per the germline V gene, CDR1 is GTSNPN and CDR2 is SVGIG (reference sequence). The CDR3 is 12 residues long. The CDR3 spells CAWTSGPDTQYF. The CDR3 bases are TGTGCCTGGACTAGCGGGCCTGATACGCAGTATTTT.

The J gene is TRBJ1-1, the V gene TRBV10-2, with D perhaps matching TRBD1 (5 bases). V lost 3 bases and J 4 bases, leaving 12 bases between the germline ends. CDR1 is WSHSY, CDR2 SAAADI, per germline. This CDR3 is built from 14 residues. The CDR3 DNA sequence: TGCGCCAGCAGTGATGGGGGGGTCTTCACTGAAGCTTTCTTT. It codes for CASSDGGVFTEAFF.

This chain links TRBV24-1 with TRBJ2-3; 8 bases map to TRBD2. With V trimmed by 11 bases and J by 5 bases, 8 bases remained unmatched. This CDR3 is built from 13 residues. Germline V gene lookup returns CDR1 KGHDR and CDR2 SFDVKD. CDR3 sequence reads: CAISGGHGDTQYF. Here the CDR3 DNA reads TGTGCCATCTCGGGGGGGCACGGAGATACGCAGTATTTT.

This chain links TRBV5-1 with TRBJ2-2; the match to TRBD2 covers 11 bases. The V gene end was trimmed by 4 bases and the J gene end by 2 bases; junction bases not matched to a gene: 4. The V gene's germline CDR1 is SGHRS and CDR2 YFSETQ. CDR3 size: 16 residues. The CDR3 sequence: CASSLGTSGNTGELFF. The DNA for the CDR3 is TGCGCCAGCAGCCTTGGGACTAGCGGAAACACCGGGGAGCTGTTTTTT.

This rearrangement joins TRBV6-2 or TRBV6-3 to TRBJ1-5, with D perhaps TRBD1 (5 bases). Germline CDR1 and CDR2: MNHEY and SVGEGT. The CDR3 contains 18 residues. Trimming removed 2 bases at V and 0 bases at J, with 17 bases between. In nucleotides, the CDR3 is TGTGCCAGCAGTTACAGGGCAGGGAACTGGGGTAGCAATCAGCCCCAGCATTTT. Protein: CASSYRAGNWGSNQPQHF.

V gene TRBV1 combines with J gene TRBJ1-2. TRBV1 is a listed pseudogene. The CDR3 contains 17 residues. CDR3 in amino acids: CTSSNPRDFFSNYGYTF. In DNA form, the CDR3 reads TGCACCAGCAGCAACCCCCGGGACTTCTTTTCTAACTATGGCTACACCTTC.

The genes are TRBV5-1 and TRBJ2-5, with TRBD2 matching over 12 bases. There are 15 residues in the CDR3. Germline assignment: CDR1 SGHRS and CDR2 YFSETQ. V lost 3 bases and J lost 3; bases outside the gene matches: 3. The CDR3 loop reads CASSSTSGGKETQYF. The CDR3, as DNA: TGCGCCAGCAGCTCGACTAGCGGGGGTAAAGAGACCCAGTACTTC. Looking up the rest from reference TRBV5-1 and TRBJ2-5 gives the full variable domain: KAGVTQTPRYLIKTRGQQVTLSCSPISGHRSVSWYQQTPGQGLQFLFEYFSETQRNKGNFPGRFSGRQFSNSRSEMNVSTLELGDSALYLCASSSTSGGKETQYFGPGTRLLVL.

This clone showed up just a few times. The chain recombines TRBV9 with TRBJ2-2; 7 bases match TRBD1. Germline loops: CDR1 SGDLS, CDR2 YYNGEE. J was trimmed by 0 bases and V by 4 bases; bases with no gene match: 3. The CDR3 has 15 residues. CDR3 in amino acids: CASSQGGTNTGELFF. The CDR3 nucleotides read TGTGCCAGCAGCCAAGGGGGCACGAACACCGGGGAGCTGTTTTTT.

J is TRBJ2-5 and V is TRBV18, with D possibly TRBD2 on 6 matching bases. In germline, CDR1 is KGHSH, CDR2 LQKENI. The CDR3 is 15 residues long. The V gene lost 2 bases and the J gene lost 5 bases, with 15 bases spanning the gap. CDR3 sequence reads: CASSPYEEGRETQYF. The CDR3 DNA reads as TGTGCCAGCTCACCATACGAGGAGGGGCGGGAGACCCAGTACTTC. The full variable domain, rest sourced from reference TRBV18 and TRBJ2-5, is NAGVMQNPRHLVRRRGQEARLRCSPMKGHSHVYWYRQLPEEGLKFMVYLQKENIIDESGMPKERFSAEFPKEGPSILRIQQVVRGDSAAYFCASSPYEEGRETQYFGPGTRLLVL.

This clone was detected a few times. This rearrangement joins TRBV7-7 to TRBJ2-7; 14 bases align to TRBD2. Germline CDR1 and CDR2: SSHAT and FNYEAQ (reference sequence). The CDR3 consists of 20 residues. Trimming took 5 bases from V and 5 from J; bases not matched to a gene: 20. In DNA, the CDR3 is TGTGCCAGCAGCGGTTACAGGGGGCGGACCGGACTAGCGGGAGGTAACGAGCAGTACGTC. This gives the protein CASSGYRGRTGLAGGNEQYV.

In nucleotides, the CDR3 is TGCGCCAGCAGCTTGGCCGATAGCTCCTATAATTCACCCCTCCACTTT. It specifies CASSLADSSYNSPLHF. The chain has TRBV5-1 and TRBJ1-6; no firm D call. Per the germline V gene, CDR1 is SGHRS and CDR2 is YFSETQ. This CDR3 is 16 amino acids long. Trimming shortened V by 0 bases and J by 0 bases, and 7 bases separated the two germline ends.

The chain joins TRBV9 to TRBJ2-3, with 9 bases that match TRBD2. V was pared by 0 bases and J by 1 base, with 0 bases of the junction left unmatched. Germline V gene lookup returns CDR1 SGDLS and CDR2 YYNGEE. The CDR3 loop spans 15 amino acids. The CDR3: CASSVGLAGTDTQYF. The CDR3, as DNA: TGTGCCAGCAGCGTAGGACTAGCGGGCACAGATACGCAGTATTTT.

The chain uses TRBV4-3 and TRBJ1-6, with TRBD1 identical over 7 bases. CDR1 is LGHNA, CDR2 YSLEER, per germline. The J segment lost 6 bases and the V segment lost 0 bases, leaving 5 bases of the junction unmatched. The CDR3 loop spans 16 amino acids. Here the CDR3 DNA reads TGCGCCAGCAGCCAAGAGTGGGACAGACCTAATTCACCCCTCCACTTT. Residues: CASSQEWDRPNSPLHF.

This chain links TRBV7-9 with TRBJ1-6; 7 positions match TRBD1. The V and J ends lost 6 bases and 9 bases, in that order; junction bases with no gene match: 5. Germline values: CDR1 SEHNR, CDR2 FQNEAQ (reference sequence). The CDR3 has 13 amino acids. The DNA for the CDR3 is TGTGCCAGCAGACTGGCAGGGGGTTCACCCCTCCACTTT. This codes for CASRLAGGSPLHF.

J is TRBJ2-3 and V is TRBV3-1 (or the pseudogene TRBV3-2), with D perhaps matching TRBD2 (6 bases). V was pared by 0 bases and J by 2 bases, with 15 bases between. CDR1 is LGHDT, CDR2 YNNKEL, per germline (reference sequence). The length of the CDR3 is 17 residues. The CDR3 DNA reads TGTGCCAGCAGCCAAGATCGATGGGGGAGGAACACAGATACGCAGTATTTT. As protein: CASSQDRWGRNTDTQYF.

The chain has TRBV5-1 and TRBJ2-1; D is unclear. With 1 base removed from V and 3 bases from J, the gap between germline ends came to 5 bases. Germline V gives CDR1 SGHRS, CDR2 YFSETQ. This CDR3 contains 13 residues. The chain's CDR3 is CASSLTSYNEQFF. The CDR3 region has the DNA TGCGCCAGCAGCTTGACCAGCTACAATGAGCAGTTCTTC.

This clone was seen more than once but under ten times. The chain recombines TRBV7-6 with TRBJ1-5; D remains unclear. Per germline, CDR1 SGHVS and CDR2 FNYEAQ. V lost 3 bases and J 3 bases, leaving 12 bases between the germline ends. The CDR3 has 15 residues. CDR3 sequence (DNA): TGTGCCAGCAGCTTGGGTGGCCGGGACAATCAGCCCCAGCATTTT. It encodes CASSLGGRDNQPQHF.

This clone was seen only a few times. The J gene is TRBJ1-1, the V gene TRBV10-1, with TRBD1 matching 9 bases. The CDR3 loop spans 15 amino acids. CDR1 and CDR2 from the germline V gene are WNHNN and SYGVQD (reference sequence). J gave up 5 bases and V 3 bases, and 7 bases lay outside the gene matches. CDR3 sequence: CASSDPGQGWTEAFF. Written as DNA, the CDR3 is TGCGCCAGCAGTGACCCGGGACAGGGATGGACTGAAGCTTTCTTT.

J is TRBJ2-3 and V is TRBV27, with 10 bases aligning to TRBD2. The CDR3 is 14 amino acids. The J segment lost 7 bases and the V segment lost 5 bases, leaving 6 bases of the junction unmatched. CDR1 is MNHEY and CDR2 is SMNVEV in the germline V gene (reference sequence). CDR3 sequence reads: CASSPTSGMYTQYF. CDR3 nucleotides: TGTGCCAGCAGTCCTACTAGCGGGATGTATACGCAGTATTTT.